This T cell receptor beta chain was retrieved from a study of cytomegalovirus exposure and HLA in healthy donors. Study conclusions and caveats: Published work reported that the classifier diagnosed cytomegalovirus status with high specificity and sensitivity.

CDR1 is SQVTM and CDR2 is ANQGSEA in the germline V gene. CDR3 length equals 12 residues. V lost 7 bases and J lost 1, with 10 bases in between. With 60 Vbeta and 13 Jbeta primers, the PCR was carried out. Data came from immunoSEQ multiplex PCR; TCRdb stores just in-frame clones and leaves some out. The sample lists 91,000 or so clones; around three quarters were seen once. Notes on this clone: What it binds is unknown.

The rearrangement links TRBV29-1 to TRBJ1-1; D gene ambiguous. This clonotype was obtained from a man younger than 40 in good health and CMV-seropositive. The sequencing input was PBMCs. CDR3 loop: CSAGRRNTEAFF. CDR3 coding DNA: TGCAGCGCGGGGAGAAGGAACACTGAAGCTTTCTTT.